This T cell receptor (beta chain) was recovered during a study of blood T cell repertoires in COVID-19. Study details: The United States, Italy and Spain were the sources of the acute and convalescent COVID-19 samples. The analysed material was cDNA or gDNA that came from T cells, B-cell-depleted T cells, or PBMCs.

In the original processing: Nucleated cell counts were estimated from reference gene primer amplification. Generated by immunoSEQ multiplex PCR, the TCRdb table keeps only in-frame clones and is missing some. V and J calls and clone size come straight from that table; D and trimming were deduced from the DNA. There are about 220,000 clones in the sample; around 80% occur only once, and approximately 10% lies in the top ten. The sample taken for sequencing was peripheral blood. The sequence came from a man between 50 and 59 years old with active or convalescent COVID-19.

CDR3 in DNA: TGTGCCAGCAGCTTAGTGCCCCTGCTAGCGGGAGAATCAGATACGCAGTATTTT. Protein product: CASSLVPLLAGESDTQYF. The genes are TRBV7-2 and TRBJ2-3; 10 bases map to TRBD2. Trimming cost V 1 base and J 4 bases; bases outside gene matches: 11. This CDR3 has 18 residues. Germline CDR1 reads SGHTA; CDR2 reads FQGNSA.